The 17 T cell receptor beta chains below all came from one sample that was sequenced in a study of blood T cell repertoires in COVID-19. Sequenced by immunoSEQ multiplex PCR; TCRdb stores in-frame clones only, minus some. The sample lists about 240,000 clones, 80% to 90% occurring once. Source material: PBMCs or T cells enriched from blood (not recorded which). These TCRs come from a middle-aged man who had recovered from COVID-19.

The chain employs TRBV10-3 and TRBJ2-1, with 10 bases lining up with TRBD2. After removal of 9 bases from V and 7 bases from J, the junction contained 6 bases not matched to a gene. This CDR3 spans 13 amino acids. In germline, CDR1 is ENHRY, CDR2 SYGVKD. The DNA for the CDR3 is TGTGCCATGGGGGGACTAGCGATTAATGAGCAGTTCTTC. Encoded protein: CAMGGLAINEQFF.

The chain combines TRBV5-4 with TRBJ2-5; D gene uncertain. CDR1 and CDR2 (germline): SGHNT, YYREEE (reference sequence). V gave up 2 bases and J gave up 5 bases, with 7 bases separating them. The CDR3 is 12 residues long. The CDR3 nucleotides read TGTGCCAGCAGCTTCCCCCTCGAGACCCAGTACTTC. It encodes CASSFPLETQYF.

The chain employs TRBV5-6 and TRBJ2-7; no definite D call. The CDR3 runs to 13 residues. Trimming left V 2 bases short and J 0 bases short, with 6 bases between. The germline V gene encodes CDR1 SGHDT and CDR2 YYEEEE. Here the CDR3 DNA reads TGTGCCAGCAGCTTTTTCGGCTCCTACGAGCAGTACTTC. Translated: CASSFFGSYEQYF.

This clone was counted only a few times. The rearrangement uses TRBV11-2 and TRBJ1-3; tentative D call: TRBD1 (5 bases). Deletions cut 2 bases from V and 4 bases from J, with 9 bases between. Germline CDR1 is SGHAT and CDR2 is FQNNGV. The CDR3 length is 14 residues. CDR3 residues: CASSLQQVGNTIYF. In DNA, the CDR3 is TGTGCCAGCAGCTTACAACAGGTCGGAAACACCATATATTTT.

The rearrangement joins TRBV20-1 to TRBJ1-1; the match to TRBD1 covers 10 bases. The CDR3 extends over 15 amino acids. The J segment lost 4 bases and the V segment lost 3 bases, leaving 8 bases of the junction unmatched. From germline, CDR1 is DFQATT and CDR2 SNEGSKA (reference sequence). The CDR3 region is CSASRRQGAGTEAFF. In DNA, the CDR3 is TGCAGTGCTAGTCGTCGACAGGGGGCGGGCACTGAAGCTTTCTTT.

The V gene is TRBV5-1, the J gene TRBJ2-2; tentative D call: TRBD1 (6 bases). V lost 4 bases to trimming and J lost 4 bases, with 11 bases between them. The CDR3 loop spans 14 amino acids. Per germline, CDR1 SGHRS and CDR2 YFSETQ. DNA for the CDR3: TGCGCCAGCAGCATAGACAGGACCACCGGGGAGCTGTTTTTT. The encoded protein is CASSIDRTTGELFF.

The chain is built from TRBV19 and TRBJ2-7; D unclear. V lost 5 bases, J lost 5 bases, and 10 bases lay in between. The CDR3 consists of 12 residues. Looked up from germline, CDR1 is LNHDA and CDR2 is SQIVND (reference sequence). CDR3 in amino acids: CASSPRHNEQYF. The CDR3 nucleotides are TGTGCCAGTAGTCCCAGACACAACGAGCAGTACTTC.

The chain employs TRBV19 and TRBJ2-5; 11 nucleotides agree with TRBD2. Germline loops: CDR1 LNHDA, CDR2 SQIVND (reference sequence). V dropped 6 bases and J dropped 4; count of bases not matched to a gene: 7. This CDR3 region has 15 residues. In DNA form, the CDR3 reads TGTGCCAGTAGAGAAACTAGCGGGAGTAGAGAGACCCAGTACTTC. Encoded protein: CASRETSGSRETQYF.

The chain links TRBV10-3 to TRBJ2-5; the D gene is possibly TRBD2 (6 bases). The germline V gene has CDR1 ENHRY and CDR2 SYGVKD. Trimming pared 1 base from V and 3 bases from J, leaving 9 bases between. This CDR3 is 14 amino acids long. The CDR3 loop is CAISEWGGEETQYF. The CDR3 DNA follows: TGTGCCATCAGTGAGTGGGGAGGAGAAGAGACCCAGTACTTC.

CDR3 nucleotides: TGTGCCAGCAGACAGGGGAACACTGAAGCTTTCTTT. Its translation is CASRQGNTEAFF. The rearrangement joins TRBV28 to TRBJ1-1; TRBD1 is a possible D gene (6 bases). CDR1 MDHEN and CDR2 SYDVKM come from the germline V gene. The CDR3 is made up of 12 amino acids. Trimming cost V 6 bases and J 1 base, with 6 bases left between them.

The chain has TRBV28 and TRBJ1-4; TRBD1 is a possible D gene (6 bases). The V end lost 6 bases, the J end lost 7 bases, and 15 bases lay between the germline ends. Per the germline V gene, CDR1 is MDHEN and CDR2 is SYDVKM. This CDR3 comprises 14 residues. CDR3 coding DNA: TGTGCCAGCAGCCGGACAGCGCGGAGTGAAAAACTGTTTTTT. Protein product: CASSRTARSEKLFF.

V gene TRBV6-2 or TRBV6-3 combines with J gene TRBJ2-7, with D tentatively TRBD1 (6 bases). Looked up from germline, CDR1 is MNHEY and CDR2 is SVGEGT. Trimming left V 0 bases short and J 6 bases short, with 9 bases between. The CDR3 has 13 amino acids. CDR3 region: CASSYSKGVEQYF. The CDR3 region has the DNA TGTGCCAGCAGTTACTCGAAGGGGGTCGAGCAGTACTTC.

This sequence joins TRBV28 and TRBJ1-5; 8 bases fit TRBD1. CDR1 and CDR2 (germline): MDHEN, SYDVKM. The CDR3 covers 15 residues. The V and J ends lost 2 bases and 5 bases, in that order; junction bases with no gene match: 5. The CDR3, as DNA: TGTGCCAGCAGTTTACAGGGGGCAGGATATCAGCCCCAGCATTTT. Its translation: CASSLQGAGYQPQHF.

The chain is built from TRBV6-5 and TRBJ2-3, with D tentatively TRBD2 (6 bases). CDR3 size: 15 residues. Trimming left V 6 bases short and J 0 bases short, with 13 bases between. Germline V lookup: CDR1 MNHEY, CDR2 SVGAGI. As DNA, the CDR3 is TGTGCCAGCAGACCCTTAGCGGAAAGCACAGATACGCAGTATTTT. It codes for CASRPLAESTDTQYF.

The chain joins TRBV7-9 to TRBJ2-3; D might be TRBD2 (7 bases). Trimming took 7 bases from V and 4 from J, leaving 18 bases between them. The CDR3 runs to 15 residues. Germline V gene data show CDR1 as SEHNR and CDR2 as FQNEAQ (reference sequence). The CDR3 spells CASTRGGGGADTQYF. The CDR3 bases are TGTGCCAGCACCCGCGGAGGGGGAGGGGCAGATACGCAGTATTTT.

This clone is a singleton in its sample. This chain connects TRBV5-1 to TRBJ2-5; possibly TRBD1 for D (6 bases). Looked up from germline, CDR1 is SGHRS and CDR2 is YFSETQ. This CDR3 is built from 14 residues. V was shortened by 2 bases and J by 2 bases, with 10 bases between the two germline ends. The CDR3 protein is CASSFQGQQETQYF. CDR3 nucleotides: TGCGCCAGCAGCTTCCAAGGACAGCAAGAGACCCAGTACTTC.

The chain carries TRBV7-3 and TRBJ1-5; D may be TRBD1 (6 bases). CDR1 and CDR2 from the germline V gene are SGHTA and FQGTGA. The length of the CDR3 is 16 residues. The V end was cut by 1 base, the J end by 2 bases, with 12 bases between. CDR3 DNA: TGTGCCAGCAGCTTAAGGGGGCGCTATGGCAATCAGCCCCAGCATTTT. It encodes CASSLRGRYGNQPQHF.